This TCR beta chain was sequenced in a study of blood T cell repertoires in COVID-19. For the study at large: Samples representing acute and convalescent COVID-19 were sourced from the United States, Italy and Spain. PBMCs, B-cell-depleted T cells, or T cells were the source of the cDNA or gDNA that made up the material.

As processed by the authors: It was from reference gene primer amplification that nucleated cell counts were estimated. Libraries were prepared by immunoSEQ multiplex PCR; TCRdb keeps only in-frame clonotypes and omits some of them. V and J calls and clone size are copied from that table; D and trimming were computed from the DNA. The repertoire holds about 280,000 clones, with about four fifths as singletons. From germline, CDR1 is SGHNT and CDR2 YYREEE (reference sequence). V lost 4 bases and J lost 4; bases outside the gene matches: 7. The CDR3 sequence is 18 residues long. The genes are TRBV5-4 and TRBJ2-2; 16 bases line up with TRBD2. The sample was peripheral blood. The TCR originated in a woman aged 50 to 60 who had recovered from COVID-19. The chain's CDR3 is CASSHGTSGGAVTGELFF. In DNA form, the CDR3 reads TGTGCCAGCAGCCACGGGACTAGCGGGGGGGCGGTCACCGGGGAGCTGTTTTTT.